This entry lists 13 T cell receptor beta chains sequenced from one sample in a study of T cells after somatic rescue of genetic block. Assay used: immunoSEQ multiplex PCR; TCRdb lists only in-frame clones, some missing. Here the sample spans 14,000 to 15,000 clones, roughly 70% being singletons. The sample comprised peripheral blood mononuclear cells (PBMCs). Source of these receptors: a man between 18 and 29 years old.

CDR3 sequence reads: CASSGNSGGKHNEQFF. The CDR3 bases are TGTGCCAGCAGTGGAAATAGCGGGGGGAAACACAATGAGCAGTTCTTC. V and J are TRBV6-1 and TRBJ2-1; 10 nucleotides line up with TRBD2. V shed 4 bases, J shed 5 bases, and the junction held 8 bases outside the gene matches. The CDR3 extends over 16 amino acids. Germline CDR1 MNHNS, CDR2 SASEGT.

This clone has just a few counts. Within the sample, other DNA sequences also encode this same CDR3. The chain has TRBV18 and TRBJ2-7; no definite D call. V lost 2 bases and J lost 4, with 6 bases in between. This CDR3 contains 12 residues. The germline gives CDR1 KGHSH, CDR2 LQKENI. The CDR3 is CASSPVTYEQYF. The CDR3 region has the DNA TGTGCCAGCTCACCAGTCACGTACGAGCAGTACTTC.

This chain uses TRBV4-1 with TRBJ2-3, with TRBD1 as a possible D gene (6 bases). CDR1 and CDR2 from the germline V gene are MGHRA and YSYEKL. This CDR3 comprises 16 residues. V was pared by 4 bases and J by 2 bases, with 16 bases between. CDR3 amino acids: CASSPQGRHSTDTQYF. The CDR3 DNA sequence: TGCGCCAGCAGCCCACAGGGCCGCCACTCCACAGATACGCAGTATTTT.

The chain combines TRBV20-1 with TRBJ1-2; no firm D call. Germline V lookup: CDR1 DFQATT, CDR2 SNEGSKA (reference sequence). The CDR3 consists of 11 residues. The CDR3 is CRTNSNYGYTF. CDR3 in DNA: TGCAGGACTAATTCTAACTATGGCTACACCTTC.

A single count supports this clone. The chain recombines TRBV11-2 with TRBJ2-5; D unresolved. The J call may be faulty, since TRBJ2-7 better matches the DNA end. Germline CDR1 reads SGHAT; CDR2 reads FQNNGV. The CDR3 totals 15 residues. CDR3 in amino acids: CASSLEQLGAYEQYF. The CDR3 DNA is TGTGCCAGCAGCTTAGAACAGCTTGGGGCCTACGAGCAGTACTTC.

The rearrangement joins TRBV2 to TRBJ1-4, with unresolved D. In germline, CDR1 is SNHLY, CDR2 FYNNEI. This CDR3 is built from 14 residues. With 1 base removed from V and 10 bases from J, the gap between germline ends came to 13 bases. The DNA for the CDR3 is TGTGCCAGCAGTGAAGGTCGGGCAAAAGGAAAACTGTTTTTT. Residues: CASSEGRAKGKLFF.

The genes are TRBV2 and TRBJ1-5; D gene uncertain. The CDR3 is 13 residues long. The germline V gene has CDR1 SNHLY and CDR2 FYNNEI. The ends were cut back, 3 bases at V and 1 base at J, with 4 bases in the middle. In DNA form, the CDR3 reads TGTGCCAGCAGTGACTGGAGCAATCAGCCCCAGCATTTT. It codes for CASSDWSNQPQHF.

This clone is labeled as medium-sized (0.01 to 0.1%). V usage is TRBV5-4 and J usage is TRBJ1-1; TRBD1 matches 7 bases. Germline V lookup: CDR1 SGHNT, CDR2 YYREEE (reference sequence). Trimming took 2 bases from V and 0 from J; bases not matched to a gene: 4. The length of the CDR3 is 15 residues. The CDR3: CASSLGGSLNTEAFF. The CDR3 DNA sequence: TGTGCCAGCAGCTTAGGGGGCTCCCTGAACACTGAAGCTTTCTTT.

There are a few counts of this clone. The chain uses TRBV28 and TRBJ1-2, with D uncertain. The CDR3 runs 15 residues. V was cut by 4 bases and J by 2 bases, with 14 bases left in between. Germline values: CDR1 MDHEN, CDR2 SYDVKM. The DNA of the CDR3 is TGTGCCAGCAGTTCAGTTTCCCCGGGGAACTATGGCTACACCTTC. Translation gives CASSSVSPGNYGYTF.

In nucleotides, the CDR3 is TGTGCCAGCAGTCCGACTAGAGGCACAGATACGCAGTATTTT. Amino acids: CASSPTRGTDTQYF. The chain couples TRBV27 to TRBJ2-3; TRBD2 is a possible D gene (6 bases). Looked up from germline, CDR1 is MNHEY and CDR2 is SMNVEV (reference sequence). The CDR3 extends over 14 amino acids. V was cut by 5 bases and J by 1 base, with 10 bases left in between.

This chain uses TRBV2 with TRBJ2-2; 7 bases match TRBD1. V shed 5 bases and J 4 bases; nucleotides not matched to a gene: 10. Germline-derived CDR1 and CDR2 are SNHLY and FYNNEI. CDR3 size: 16 residues. CDR3 amino acids: CASSYPDRLLTGELFF. CDR3 coding DNA: TGTGCCAGCAGTTACCCGGACAGGCTCCTCACCGGGGAGCTGTTTTTT. Variable domain in full (rest from reference TRBV2 and TRBJ2-2): EPEVTQTPSHQVTQMGQEVILRCVPISNHLYFYWYRQILGQKVEFLVSFYNNEISEKSEIFDDQFSVERPDGSNFTLKIRSTKLEDSAMYFCASSYPDRLLTGELFFGEGSRLTVL.

This clone was seen only once. The V gene is TRBV19, the J gene TRBJ2-6, with TRBD1 identical over 9 bases. V lost 1 base to trimming and J lost 2 bases; unmatched junction nucleotides: 12. The germline CDR1 and CDR2 sequences are LNHDA and SQIVND (reference sequence). This CDR3 spans 20 amino acids. CDR3 protein: CASSIAHLGQGFPGANVLTF. For the CDR3, the DNA is TGTGCCAGTAGTATAGCGCACCTGGGACAGGGTTTCCCTGGGGCCAACGTCCTGACTTTC.

The rearrangement links TRBV2 to TRBJ2-3; 7 nucleotides agree with TRBD2. The V and J ends lost 8 bases and 0 bases, in that order; junction bases with no gene match: 5. CDR1 and CDR2 from the germline V gene are SNHLY and FYNNEI. The CDR3 contains 14 residues. The CDR3 DNA reads as TGTGCCAGCTCTAAGCGGGACAGCACAGATACGCAGTATTTT. Residues: CASSKRDSTDTQYF.